By frequency in the sample, the clone carrying this T cell receptor beta chain is medium-sized. Its target is not known. General study results and limits: In terms of TCR gene usage, tumor memory CD4+ T cells clustered together with blood and lymph node memory CD4+ cells, as well as with lymph node naive CD4+ cells. Under 2.2% of tumor Treg sequences matched blood Tregs or memory cells. Tumor Tregs overlapped most with tumor, then blood, naive CD4+ cells.

TRBV12-4/TRBJ1-2 clonotypes were amplified with adaptor-ligated barcode primers. TCRdb called the multiplex PCR reads again in MiXCR, with one record for every CDR3 protein. The repertoire holds 2,000 to 2,500 distinct CDR3 sequences, with roughly 2.3% as singletons. Trimming left V 7 bases short and J 4 bases short, with 10 bases between. The CDR3 totals 12 residues. Treg sorting used a CD4+CD25+CD127-/low gate. What was sequenced was tumor-infiltrating Tregs sorted from the breast tumor. The rearrangement links TRBV12-3 or TRBV12-4 to TRBJ1-2; D unclear. The receptor's source is a female donor with breast cancer. CDR3 in DNA: TGTGCCAGCACCAGCGCCCTCTATGGCTACACCTTC. Translation gives CASTSALYGYTF.